A selection of T cell receptor beta chains follows, all from one sample in a study of CD8 T cells in ankylosing spondylitis. A single record per CDR3 protein comes from TCRdb applying MiXCR to the 5' RACE reads. The sample holds 250,000 to 400,000 distinct CDR3 sequences, around 10% seen once. The sequencing input was blood, either unsorted or a sorted T cell fraction (not recorded which). The receptors were gathered from a female donor with ankylosing spondylitis or in good health (not recorded which). CDR3s include the opening cysteine and the closing phenylalanine or tryptophan. The D gene is left open where the match is weak. Rows give clone size only sometimes, using once, few, many, or a class for an expanded clone.

d_gene,abundance,j_gene,len,v_gene,CDR3nt,CDR3aa
TRBD2,many,TRBJ2-7,15,TRBV20-1,TGCAGTGCTAGAGAGGGCAGCGGGAGCTCCTACGAGCAGTACTTC,CSAREGSGSSYEQYF
NA,NA,TRBJ1-5,14,TRBV12-3/TRBV12-4,TGTGCCAGCACCCATATGGGGGGAAATCAGCCCCAGCATTTT,CASTHMGGNQPQHF
NA,few,TRBJ2-7,15,TRBV4-3,TGCGCCAGCAGCCAAGATGCGGGGGCGACCTACGAGCAGTACTTC,CASSQDAGATYEQYF
NA,NA,TRBJ1-5,14,TRBV6-2/TRBV6-3,TGTGCCAGCAGCCCTCGGTGGGGAAATCAGCCCCAGCATTTT,CASSPRWGNQPQHF
NA,NA,TRBJ2-5,17,TRBV20-1,TGCAGTGCTAGGGGGTTCGATCGGCGGTACGCAGGGGAGACCCAGTACTTC,CSARGFDRRYAGETQYF
NA,many,TRBJ2-3,15,TRBV15,TGTGCCACCAGCAGAGTAACCGGGCACACAGATACGCAGTATTTT,CATSRVTGHTDTQYF
NA,few,TRBJ2-2,12,TRBV19,TGTGCCAGTAGTAACCCCTCGCGGGAGCTGTTTTTT,CASSNPSRELFF
TRBD2,few,TRBJ2-2,13,TRBV12-3/TRBV12-4,TGTGCCAGCAGTGGGGGGGTTCCCGGGGAGCTGTTTTTT,CASSGGVPGELFF
NA,NA,TRBJ1-2,15,TRBV27,TGTGCCAGCAGTTTAACCTGGGACATCTCCTATGGCTACACCTTC,CASSLTWDISYGYTF
NA,NA,TRBJ2-3,15,TRBV30,TGTGCCTGGAGTCTGGCCGGGGGAGGCACAGATACGCAGTATTTT,CAWSLAGGGTDTQYF
NA,few,TRBJ2-7,13,TRBV3-1,TGTGCCAGCAGCCAAGGGGGTTTCAACGAGCAGTACTTC,CASSQGGFNEQYF
NA,few,TRBJ2-5,12,TRBV12-3/TRBV12-4,TGTGCCAGCAGTCCCCCTTTGGCGACCCAGTACTTC,CASSPPLATQYF
TRBD2,many,TRBJ2-3,16,TRBV11-1,TGTGCCAGCAGGTTCGGAGCGGGGGGGGGCACAGATACGCAGTATTTT,CASRFGAGGGTDTQYF
NA,few,TRBJ2-1,12,TRBV18,TGTGCCAGCTCACCACAGACTCGAGAGCAGTTCTTC,CASSPQTREQFF
NA,many,TRBJ1-1,14,TRBV6-5,TGTGCCAGCAGTTTTGGTACTCCAAACACTGAAGCTTTCTTT,CASSFGTPNTEAFF
NA,once,TRBJ2-5,15,TRBV9,TGTGCCAGCAGCGTAGGGTCGACAGATTTAGAGACCCAGTACTTC,CASSVGSTDLETQYF
NA,many,TRBJ2-7,12,TRBV20-1,TGCAGTGCTAGGAGGCGGGACTACGAGCAGTACTTC,CSARRRDYEQYF
NA,few,TRBJ2-4,15,TRBV15,TGTGCCACCAGGCCCAGGGAAGGGGCCAAAAACATTCAGTACTTC,CATRPREGAKNIQYF
TRBD2,many,TRBJ2-2,16,TRBV9,TGTGCCAGCACCCCGTACGACGGGGGAGGGACCGGGGAGCTGTTTTTT,CASTPYDGGGTGELFF
TRBD2,NA,TRBJ2-1,14,TRBV20-1,TGCAGTGCTAGCTTGCTAGCGGGGCCCAATGAGCAGTTCTTC,CSASLLAGPNEQFF
NA,many,TRBJ1-4,14,TRBV5-1,TGCGCCAGCAGCTTGGAAGCAACTAATGAAAAACTGTTTTTT,CASSLEATNEKLFF
NA,few,TRBJ2-7,11,TRBV7-2,TGTGCCAGCAGCCAGGGGCCAGTGCAGTACTTC,CASSQGPVQYF
TRBD2,many,TRBJ2-1,15,TRBV5-1,TGCGCCAGCAGCTTTTGGACTAGCGGGGGACTCCAGCGATTCTTC,CASSFWTSGGLQRFF
NA,many,TRBJ1-2,13,TRBV5-1,TGCGCCAGCAGCTTGTTCAGGGGCTATGGCTACACCTTC,CASSLFRGYGYTF
TRBD2,NA,TRBJ2-7,19,TRBV13,TGTGCCAGCAGCTCAGGACTAGCGGGGGGGACCCCGCCCTCCTACGAGCAGTACTTC,CASSSGLAGGTPPSYEQYF
NA,NA,TRBJ2-5,14,TRBV12-3/TRBV12-4,TGTGCCAGCAGTTATCCGGGACCCGTGGAGACCCAGTACTTC,CASSYPGPVETQYF
TRBD2,NA,TRBJ2-3,16,TRBV7-9,TGTGCCAGCAGCTCAGAACTAGCGGGGGTAGCGGATACGCAGTATTTT,CASSSELAGVADTQYF
NA,many,TRBJ2-7,16,TRBV12-3/TRBV12-4,TGTGCCAGCAGTTCGTTAGGACGTTCGGGCTCCTACGAGCAGTACTTC,CASSSLGRSGSYEQYF
NA,few,TRBJ1-1,11,TRBV20-1,TGCAGTGCCCAGGGACAAGGAAAAGCTTTCTTT,CSAQGQGKAFF
NA,few,TRBJ2-1,16,TRBV5-8,TGTGCCAGCAGCCATTCCTCGGGGAGCTCCTACAATGAGCAGTTCTTC,CASSHSSGSSYNEQFF
TRBD1,many,TRBJ2-7,13,TRBV7-9,TGTGCCAGCAGCTGGGACAGGGAGAGCGAGCAGTACTTC,CASSWDRESEQYF
TRBD1,few,TRBJ2-7,16,TRBV5-1,TGCGCCAGCAGCTTGGCCCGGACAGGGGTTTACTACGAGCAGTACTTC,CASSLARTGVYYEQYF
NA,many,TRBJ2-3,17,TRBV20-1,TGCAGTGCTAGAGACTTCAGGACGGGTGCCCGGGCAGATACGCAGTATTTT,CSARDFRTGARADTQYF
NA,many,TRBJ1-1,12,TRBV20-1,TGCAGTGCTAGAAAAACCACGAAAGGGGCTTTCTTT,CSARKTTKGAFF
NA,many,TRBJ1-2,13,TRBV10-3,TGTGCCATCAGTGGGACAGCTAACTATGGCTACACCTTC,CAISGTANYGYTF
TRBD2,many,TRBJ2-1,17,TRBV7-2,TGTGCCAGCAGCTTAGTCTCTAGCGGGAGATTTCATAATGAGCAGTTCTTC,CASSLVSSGRFHNEQFF
TRBD1,many,TRBJ1-6,13,TRBV6-1,TGTGCCAGCAGCCAGGGGGATAATTCACCCCTCCACTTT,CASSQGDNSPLHF
NA,many,TRBJ2-1,13,TRBV4-1,TGCGCCAGCACCCCGACGGTAGACAATGAGCAGTTCTTC,CASTPTVDNEQFF
NA,NA,TRBJ1-6,9,TRBV5-1,TGCGCCAGCCTCCTACATCTCCACTTT,CASLLHLHF
NA,NA,TRBJ2-1,15,TRBV7-2,TGTGCCAGCAGCTTTTACGACGGACCCTTCAATGAGCAGTTCTTC,CASSFYDGPFNEQFF